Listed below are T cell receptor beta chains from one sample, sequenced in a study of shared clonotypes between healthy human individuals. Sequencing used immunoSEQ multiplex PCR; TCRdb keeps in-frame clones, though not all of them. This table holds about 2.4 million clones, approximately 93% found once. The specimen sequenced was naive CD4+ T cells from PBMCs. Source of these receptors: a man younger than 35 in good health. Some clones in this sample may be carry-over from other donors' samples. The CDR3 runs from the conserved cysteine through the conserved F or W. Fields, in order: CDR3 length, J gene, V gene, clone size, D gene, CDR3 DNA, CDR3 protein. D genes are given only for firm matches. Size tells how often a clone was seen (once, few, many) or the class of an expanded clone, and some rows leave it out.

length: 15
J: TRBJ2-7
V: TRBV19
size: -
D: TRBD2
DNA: TGTGCCAGTGCCTCCGGGACTAGCGGGTCCTACGAGCAGTACTTC
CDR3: CASASGTSGSYEQYF

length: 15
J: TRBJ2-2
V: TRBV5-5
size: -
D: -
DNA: TGTGCCAGCAGCTTTGGACCCTCGAACACCGGGGAGCTGTTTTTT
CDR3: CASSFGPSNTGELFF

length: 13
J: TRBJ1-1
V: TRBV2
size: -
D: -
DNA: TGTGCCAGCAGCCTCACAGCGAACACTGAAGCTTTCTTT
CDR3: CASSLTANTEAFF

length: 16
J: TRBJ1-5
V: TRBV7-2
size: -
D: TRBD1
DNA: TGTGCCAGCAGCCAAAGGGACAGGGCGGCGGGACAGCCCCAGCATTTT
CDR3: CASSQRDRAAGQPQHF

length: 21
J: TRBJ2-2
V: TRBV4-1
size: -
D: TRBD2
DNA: TGCGCCAGCAGCCAAATCGGACTAGCGGGAGGATTAAAGGGTAGTTCCGGGGAGCTGTTTTTT
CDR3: CASSQIGLAGGLKGSSGELFF

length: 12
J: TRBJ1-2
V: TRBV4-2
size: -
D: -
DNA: TGTGCCAGCAGCCAAGGAAACTATGGCTACACCTTC
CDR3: CASSQGNYGYTF

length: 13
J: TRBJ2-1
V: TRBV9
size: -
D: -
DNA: TGTGCCAGCAGCGTAGCCCCACCCGATGAGCAGTTCTTC
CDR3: CASSVAPPDEQFF

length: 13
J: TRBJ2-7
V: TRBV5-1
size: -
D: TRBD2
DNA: TGCGCCAGCAGCGCGGGGACTAGCTACGAGCAGTACTTC
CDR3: CASSAGTSYEQYF

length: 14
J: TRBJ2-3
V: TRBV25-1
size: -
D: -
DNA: TGTGCCAGCAGAGTGGCTAGCGTAACAGATACGCAGTATTTT
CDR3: CASRVASVTDTQYF

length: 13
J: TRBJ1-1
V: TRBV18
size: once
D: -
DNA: TGTGCCAGCTCACCGGACGTGAACACTGAAGCTTTCTTT
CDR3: CASSPDVNTEAFF

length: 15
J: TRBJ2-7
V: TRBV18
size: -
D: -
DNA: TGTGCCAGCTCACCGTTACAGGGTTCTGGCCACGAGCAGTACTTC
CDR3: CASSPLQGSGHEQYF

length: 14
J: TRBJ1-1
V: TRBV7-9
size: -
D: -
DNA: TGTGCCAGCAGCATTCTTCCCTTGAACACTGAAGCTTTCTTT
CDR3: CASSILPLNTEAFF

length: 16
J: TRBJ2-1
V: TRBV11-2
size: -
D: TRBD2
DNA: TGTGCCAGCAGCCCACTTAGCGGGATACCCTACAATGAGCAGTTCTTC
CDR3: CASSPLSGIPYNEQFF

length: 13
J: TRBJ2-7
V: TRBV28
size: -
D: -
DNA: TGTGCCAGCAGGCGCCATGGGGTTGGAGAGCAGTACTTC
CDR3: CASRRHGVGEQYF

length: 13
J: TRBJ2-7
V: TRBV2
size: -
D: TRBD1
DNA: TGTGCCAGCAGTTCGCGACAGGGAGAGGAGCAGTACTTC
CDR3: CASSSRQGEEQYF

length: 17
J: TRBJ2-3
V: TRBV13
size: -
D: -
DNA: TGTGCCAGCAGCTTAATTGTTGCGGGCCCTAGCACAGATACGCAGTATTTT
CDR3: CASSLIVAGPSTDTQYF